This T cell receptor beta chain came from a study of T-cell reconstitution after alpha-beta-depleted transplantation in children (TCRdb year 2016). General notes on the study: T-cell immune reconstitution after TCRalphabeta/CD19-depleted allogeneic hematopoietic cell transplantation in children was quantitatively tracked in the study by means of TCR repertoire profiling.

This clonotype was found a few times. The antigen this receptor binds is unknown. No base quality information exists; no much larger clone differs at one position. Per the publication, the treatment or condition label means: allogeneic hematopoietic cell transplantation with graft depleted of TCRalphabeta T cells and CD19 B cells. TCRalphabeta/CD19-depleted allogeneic hematopoietic cell grafts were given to the transplant recipients, all of whom were children. V is cut back by 8 bases and J by 5 bases, with 9 bases in the junction unmatched. The CDR3, cysteine through phenylalanine, is 14 amino acids long. The sequence is cut down to CDR3 DNA, 42 bases in frame from base 1. CDR1 SNHLY and CDR2 FYNNEI were looked up in the germline V gene. The investigation overall reported the following: Over subsequent months, a decline in hyperexpanded clone frequencies was noted, and after one year, T-cell counts and TCRbeta diversity were mostly ascribed to newly produced T cells. About two months after transplant, the apparently early recovery of alphabetaT-cell counts reportedly depended on just several hundred clones that had expanded rapidly and came from non-depleted graft cells. In some patients, high TCRbeta diversity at day 60 was attributed to recipient T cells and intrathymic progenitors that had survived conditioning.

The method behind the library was PCR. Sequencing took place on an Illumina HiSeq 2500. TCR libraries were prepared with molecular barcoding, using unique molecular identifiers to normalize TCRbeta repertoire quantification. TCRdb reprocessed the public reads (quality trimming at Q25 with fastp, clone calling with MiXCR) and kept in-frame beta chains. CDR3 protein duplicates are merged, each entry listing the most common genes and DNA. This sample gives more than 500,000 distinct CDR3 sequences in total; roughly 11% of them show up just once. The ten largest clonotypes hold around 15% of the sample. This material consisted of PBMCs, mostly from graft donor cells, taken 180 days after TCRalphabeta/CD19-depleted stem cell transplant. The chain was built from TRBV2 and TRBJ1-5, and 7 junction bases match TRBD1. The clonotype originates from a female patient aged 2-15 years who had a stem cell transplant for aplastic anemia, so the T cells may come from the graft donor. The DNA sequence is given as TGTGCCAGCGGTTCCGACAGGGAATATCAGCCCCAGCATTTT. This is translated as CASGSDREYQPQHF.